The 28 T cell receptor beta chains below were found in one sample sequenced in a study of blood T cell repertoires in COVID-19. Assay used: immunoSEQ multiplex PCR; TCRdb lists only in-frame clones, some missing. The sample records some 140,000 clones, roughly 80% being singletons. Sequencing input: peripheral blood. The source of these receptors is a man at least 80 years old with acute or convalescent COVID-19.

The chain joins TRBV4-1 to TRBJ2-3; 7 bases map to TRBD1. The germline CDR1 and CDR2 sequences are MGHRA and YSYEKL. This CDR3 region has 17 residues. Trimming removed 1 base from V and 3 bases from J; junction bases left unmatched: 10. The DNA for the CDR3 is TGCGCCAGCAGCCAAGTTGGGTCGGGACAGATAACAGATACGCAGTATTTT. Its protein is CASSQVGSGQITDTQYF.

DNA for the CDR3: TGTGCCAGCAGACAGGGGGCGGGTAACTATGGCTACACCTTC. It encodes CASRQGAGNYGYTF. The chain uses TRBV2 and TRBJ1-2; 9 nucleotides agree with TRBD1. Losses at the gene ends were 6 bases for V and 1 base for J; bases not matched to a gene: 3. The length of the CDR3 is 14 residues. CDR1 is SNHLY, CDR2 FYNNEI, per germline.

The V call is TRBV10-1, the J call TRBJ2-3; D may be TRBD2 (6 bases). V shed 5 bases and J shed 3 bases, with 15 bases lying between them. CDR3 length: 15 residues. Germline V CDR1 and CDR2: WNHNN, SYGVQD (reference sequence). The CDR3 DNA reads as TGCGCCAGCAGTTCGACTAGTTTTGGTACAGATACGCAGTATTTT. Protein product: CASSSTSFGTDTQYF.

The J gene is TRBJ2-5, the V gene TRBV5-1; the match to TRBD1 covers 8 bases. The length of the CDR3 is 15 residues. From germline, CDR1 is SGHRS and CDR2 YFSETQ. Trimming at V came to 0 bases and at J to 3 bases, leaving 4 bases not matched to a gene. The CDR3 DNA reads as TGCGCCAGCAGCTTGGGCAGGGGGCTCGAAGAGACCCAGTACTTC. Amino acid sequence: CASSLGRGLEETQYF.

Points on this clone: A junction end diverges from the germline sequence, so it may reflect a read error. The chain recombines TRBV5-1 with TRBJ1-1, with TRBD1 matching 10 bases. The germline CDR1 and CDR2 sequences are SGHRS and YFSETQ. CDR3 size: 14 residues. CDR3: CASRLGQGRGEAFF. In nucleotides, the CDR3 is TGCGCCAGCAGGTTGGGACAGGGGAGGGGTGAAGCTTTCTTT.

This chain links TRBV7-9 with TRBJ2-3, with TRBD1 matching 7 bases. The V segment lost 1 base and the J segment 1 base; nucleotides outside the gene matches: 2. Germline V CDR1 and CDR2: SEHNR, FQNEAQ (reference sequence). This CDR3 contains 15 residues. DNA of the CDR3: TGTGCCAGCAGCTTAGAGGGACAGCGCACAGATACGCAGTATTTT. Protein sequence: CASSLEGQRTDTQYF.

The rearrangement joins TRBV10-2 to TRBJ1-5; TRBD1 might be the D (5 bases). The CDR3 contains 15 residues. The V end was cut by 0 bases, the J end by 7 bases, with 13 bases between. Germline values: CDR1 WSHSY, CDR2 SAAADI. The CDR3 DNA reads TGCGCCAGCAGTGAGTCGTTAGGGGCGAGACAGCCCCAGCATTTT. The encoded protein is CASSESLGARQPQHF.

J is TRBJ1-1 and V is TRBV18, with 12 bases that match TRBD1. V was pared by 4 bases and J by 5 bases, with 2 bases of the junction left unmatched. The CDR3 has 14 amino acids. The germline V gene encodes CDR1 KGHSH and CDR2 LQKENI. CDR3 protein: CASSRDRGRTEAFF. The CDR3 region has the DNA TGTGCCAGCTCACGGGACAGGGGGCGTACTGAAGCTTTCTTT.

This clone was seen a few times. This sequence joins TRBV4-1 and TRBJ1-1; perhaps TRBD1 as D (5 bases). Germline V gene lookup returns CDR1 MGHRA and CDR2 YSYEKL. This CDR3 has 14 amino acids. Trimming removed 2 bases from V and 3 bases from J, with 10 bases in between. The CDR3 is CASSQWEGDTEAFF. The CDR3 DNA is TGCGCCAGCAGCCAATGGGAAGGGGACACTGAAGCTTTCTTT.

The CDR3 protein is CASTTRTGNGNTIYF. The CDR3 nucleotides read TGTGCCAGCACGACCAGGACAGGGAACGGAAACACCATATATTTT. The V call is TRBV5-4, the J call TRBJ1-3; TRBD1 agrees at 8 bases. The CDR3 consists of 15 residues. Trimming cost V 6 bases and J 4 bases; bases outside gene matches: 9. Germline lookup yields CDR1 SGHNT and CDR2 YYREEE (reference sequence).

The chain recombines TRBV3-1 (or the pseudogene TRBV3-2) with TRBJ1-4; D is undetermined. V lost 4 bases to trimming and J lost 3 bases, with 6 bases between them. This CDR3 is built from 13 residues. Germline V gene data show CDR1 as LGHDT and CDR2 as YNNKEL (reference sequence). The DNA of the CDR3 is TGTGCCAGCAGCCCCCGCGCTAATGAAAAACTGTTTTTT. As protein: CASSPRANEKLFF.

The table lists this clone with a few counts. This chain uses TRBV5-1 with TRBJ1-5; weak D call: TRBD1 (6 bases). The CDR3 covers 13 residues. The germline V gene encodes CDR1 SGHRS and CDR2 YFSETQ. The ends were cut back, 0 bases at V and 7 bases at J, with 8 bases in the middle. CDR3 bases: TGCGCCAGCAGCTTGGACAGGGACCAGCCCCAGCATTTT. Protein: CASSLDRDQPQHF.

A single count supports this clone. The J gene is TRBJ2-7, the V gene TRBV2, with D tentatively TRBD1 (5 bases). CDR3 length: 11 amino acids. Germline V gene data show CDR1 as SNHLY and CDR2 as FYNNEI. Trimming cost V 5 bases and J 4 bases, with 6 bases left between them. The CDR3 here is CASSQGYEQYF. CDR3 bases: TGTGCCAGCAGTCAGGGTTACGAGCAGTACTTC.

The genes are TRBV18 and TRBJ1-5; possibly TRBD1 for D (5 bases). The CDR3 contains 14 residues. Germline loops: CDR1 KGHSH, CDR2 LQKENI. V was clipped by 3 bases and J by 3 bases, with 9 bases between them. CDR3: CASSPGRDNQPQHF. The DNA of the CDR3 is TGTGCCAGCTCACCCGGCAGGGACAATCAGCCCCAGCATTTT.

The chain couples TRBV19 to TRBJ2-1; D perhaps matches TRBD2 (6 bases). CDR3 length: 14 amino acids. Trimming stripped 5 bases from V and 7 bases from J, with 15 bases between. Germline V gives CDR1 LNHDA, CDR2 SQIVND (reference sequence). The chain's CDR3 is CASSPGLLGNEQFF. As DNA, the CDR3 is TGTGCCAGTAGTCCGGGACTCCTGGGGAATGAGCAGTTCTTC.

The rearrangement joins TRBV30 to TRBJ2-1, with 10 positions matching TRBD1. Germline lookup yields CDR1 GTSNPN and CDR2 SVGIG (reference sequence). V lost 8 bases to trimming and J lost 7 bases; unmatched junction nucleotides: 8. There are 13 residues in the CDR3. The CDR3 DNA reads TGTGCCGGGGACAGGGGAAAGGGGAATGAGCAGTTCTTC. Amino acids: CAGDRGKGNEQFF.

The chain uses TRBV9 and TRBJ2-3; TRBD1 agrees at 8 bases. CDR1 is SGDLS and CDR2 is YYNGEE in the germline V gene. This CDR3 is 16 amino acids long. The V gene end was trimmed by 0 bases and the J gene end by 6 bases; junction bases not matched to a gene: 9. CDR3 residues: CASSVVGQGAWDTQYF. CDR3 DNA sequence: TGTGCCAGCAGCGTAGTGGGCCAGGGGGCGTGGGATACGCAGTATTTT. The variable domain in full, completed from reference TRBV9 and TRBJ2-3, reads DSGVTQTPKHLITATGQRVTLRCSPRSGDLSVYWYQQSLDQGLQFLIQYYNGEERAKGNILERFSAQQFPDLHSELNLSSLELGDSALYFCASSVVGQGAWDTQYFGPGTRLTVL.

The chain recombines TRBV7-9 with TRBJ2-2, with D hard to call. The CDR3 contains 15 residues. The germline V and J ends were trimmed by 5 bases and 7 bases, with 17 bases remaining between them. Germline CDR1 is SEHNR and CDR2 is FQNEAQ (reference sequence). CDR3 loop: CASSPRLRLSGELFF. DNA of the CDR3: TGTGCCAGCAGCCCCAGGCTACGGTTAAGCGGGGAGCTGTTTTTT.

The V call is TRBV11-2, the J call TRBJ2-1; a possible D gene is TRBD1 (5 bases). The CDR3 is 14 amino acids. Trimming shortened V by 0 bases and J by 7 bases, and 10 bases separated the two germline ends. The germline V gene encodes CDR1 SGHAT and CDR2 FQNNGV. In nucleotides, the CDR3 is TGTGCCAGCAGCTTAGATCGCAGGGTAAATGAGCAGTTCTTC. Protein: CASSLDRRVNEQFF.

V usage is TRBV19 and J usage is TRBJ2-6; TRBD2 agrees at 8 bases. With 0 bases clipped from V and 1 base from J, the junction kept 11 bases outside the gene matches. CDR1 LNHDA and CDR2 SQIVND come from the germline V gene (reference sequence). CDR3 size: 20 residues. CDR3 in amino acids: CASSIDRSGTSRSGANVLTF. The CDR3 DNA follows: TGTGCCAGTAGTATAGATCGTAGCGGGACCTCACGATCTGGGGCCAACGTCCTGACTTTC.

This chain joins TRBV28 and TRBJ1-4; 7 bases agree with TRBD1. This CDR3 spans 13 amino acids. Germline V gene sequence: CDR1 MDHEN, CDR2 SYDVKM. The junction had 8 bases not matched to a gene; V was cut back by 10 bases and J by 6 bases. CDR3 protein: CAIGAGGDEKLFF. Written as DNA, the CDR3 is TGTGCCATTGGGGCAGGGGGTGATGAAAAACTGTTTTTT.

CDR3 sequence: CASSLVKGASSYGYTF. As DNA, the CDR3 is TGTGCCAGCAGCTTGGTGAAGGGGGCAAGTTCCTATGGCTACACCTTC. The genes are TRBV5-4 and TRBJ1-2; 7 bases are a match to TRBD1. The CDR3 is made up of 16 amino acids. V was pared by 0 bases and J by 4 bases, with 9 bases of the junction left unmatched. Germline loops: CDR1 SGHNT, CDR2 YYREEE (reference sequence). Supplemented by reference TRBV5-4 and TRBJ1-2, the full variable domain reads ETGVTQSPTHLIKTRGQQVTLRCSSQSGHNTVSWYQQALGQGPQFIFQYYREEENGRGNFPPRFSGLQFPNYSSELNVNALELDDSALYLCASSLVKGASSYGYTFGSGTRLTVV.

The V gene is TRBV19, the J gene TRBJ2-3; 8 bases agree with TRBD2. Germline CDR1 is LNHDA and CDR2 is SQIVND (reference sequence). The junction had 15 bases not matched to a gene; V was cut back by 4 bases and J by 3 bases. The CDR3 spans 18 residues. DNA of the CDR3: TGTGCCAGTAGTAGGGCTCCGGGGGGGCGGTCGATTACAGATACGCAGTATTTT. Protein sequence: CASSRAPGGRSITDTQYF.

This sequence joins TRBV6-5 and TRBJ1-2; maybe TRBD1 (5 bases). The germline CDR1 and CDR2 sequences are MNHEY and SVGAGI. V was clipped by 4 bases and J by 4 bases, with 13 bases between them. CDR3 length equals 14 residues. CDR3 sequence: CASSSWTLTYGYTF. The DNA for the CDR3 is TGTGCCAGCAGTTCTTGGACACTTACCTATGGCTACACCTTC.

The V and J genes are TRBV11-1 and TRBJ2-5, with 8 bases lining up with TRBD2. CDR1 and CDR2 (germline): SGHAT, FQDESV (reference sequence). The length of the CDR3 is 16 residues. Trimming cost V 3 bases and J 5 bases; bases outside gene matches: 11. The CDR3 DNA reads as TGTGCCAGCAGCTTGGGCGCACTAGCGGTGTTGGAGACCCAGTACTTC. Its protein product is CASSLGALAVLETQYF.

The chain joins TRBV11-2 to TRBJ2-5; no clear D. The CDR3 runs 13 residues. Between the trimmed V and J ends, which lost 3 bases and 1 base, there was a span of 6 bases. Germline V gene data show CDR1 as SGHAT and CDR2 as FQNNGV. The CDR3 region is CASSFQSQETQYF. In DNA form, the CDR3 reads TGTGCCAGCAGCTTCCAGTCCCAAGAGACCCAGTACTTC. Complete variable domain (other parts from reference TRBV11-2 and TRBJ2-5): EAGVAQSPRYKIIEKRQSVAFWCNPISGHATLYWYQQILGQGPKLLIQFQNNGVVDDSQLPKDRFSAERLKGVDSTLKIQPAKLEDSAVYLCASSFQSQETQYFGPGTRLLVL.

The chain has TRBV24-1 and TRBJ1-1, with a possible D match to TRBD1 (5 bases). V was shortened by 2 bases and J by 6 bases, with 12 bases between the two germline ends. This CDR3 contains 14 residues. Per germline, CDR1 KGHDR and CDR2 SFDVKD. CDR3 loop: CATSDSRGGSEAFF. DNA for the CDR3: TGTGCCACCAGTGATTCCCGGGGGGGGTCTGAAGCTTTCTTT.

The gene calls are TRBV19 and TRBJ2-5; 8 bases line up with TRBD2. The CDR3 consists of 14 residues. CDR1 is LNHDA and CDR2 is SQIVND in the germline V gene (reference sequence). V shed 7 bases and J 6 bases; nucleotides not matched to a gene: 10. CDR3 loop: CASTTSGGPQTQYF. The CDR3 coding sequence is TGTGCCAGTACTACCTCGGGGGGGCCACAGACCCAGTACTTC.